This is a list of T cell receptor beta chains from one sample in a study of OX40 agonist ivuxolimab in advanced cancers. Data came from immunoSEQ multiplex PCR; TCRdb stores just in-frame clones and leaves some out. In the table there are around 100,000 clones, about 92% of which are singletons. The sequencing used CD4+ or CD8+ T cells sorted from blood, collected in a trial of the OX40 agonist ivuxolimab. These receptors were taken from an adult with an advanced solid tumor such as melanoma, head and neck, liver or kidney cancer. Each CDR3 is given with its conserved first and last residue. D genes are given only for firm matches. A clone size is listed for some rows: how often the clone was seen (once, few, many), or a class if it is expanded.

>-|TRBV4-3|-|TRBJ1-4
CASSQDLASTNEKLFF
TGCGCCAGCAGCCAAGATTTGGCCTCAACTAATGAAAAACTGTTTTTT
>-|TRBV19|TRBD1|TRBJ2-6
CASSLRTGRANVLTF
TGTGCCAGTAGTCTCCGGACAGGGCGGGCCAACGTCCTGACTTTC
>-|TRBV2|TRBD1|TRBJ2-3
CASSEFGTGTDTQYF
TGTGCCAGCAGTGAATTCGGGACAGGTACAGATACGCAGTATTTT
>-|TRBV4-3|-|TRBJ1-1
CASSQETAENTEAFF
TGCGCCAGCAGCCAAGAGACGGCGGAGAACACTGAAGCTTTCTTT
>few|TRBV9|-|TRBJ2-2
CASSVDWGNTGELFF
TGTGCCAGCAGCGTAGATTGGGGAAACACCGGGGAGCTGTTTTTT
>-|TRBV6-6|-|TRBJ1-2
CASSYTPNYGYTF
TGTGCCAGCAGTTACACACCTAACTATGGCTACACCTTC
>-|TRBV6-5|-|TRBJ2-5
CASSYPYQETQYF
TGTGCCAGCAGTTACCCGTACCAAGAGACCCAGTACTTC
>-|TRBV19|-|TRBJ1-3
CASSNPPGNTIYF
TGTGCCAGTAGTAACCCTCCGGGGAACACCATATATTTT
>-|TRBV20-1|-|TRBJ2-5
CSARVGTQYF
TGCAGTGCTAGGGTGGGGACCCAGTACTTC
>-|TRBV6-6|-|TRBJ1-3
CASSRLGAAIYF
TGTGCCAGCAGTCGTCTGGGGGCAGCCATATATTTT
>-|TRBV7-6|-|TRBJ2-3
CATGTLADTQYF
TGTGCCACCGGGACGCTGGCAGATACGCAGTATTTT
>-|TRBV5-1|-|TRBJ2-5
CASSLGSDFQETQYF
TGCGCCAGCAGCTTAGGTAGTGATTTCCAAGAGACCCAGTACTTC
>-|TRBV7-9|-|TRBJ1-2
CASSLLAGGNYGYTF
TGTGCCAGCAGCCTATTAGCTGGTGGAAACTATGGCTACACCTTC
>once|TRBV5-5|-|TRBJ2-7
CASSLLAFSGGQYF
TGTGCCAGCAGCTTGCTAGCATTCTCTGGAGGGCAGTACTTC
>-|TRBV6-1|-|TRBJ1-2
CASSVTGWVDYGYTF
TGTGCCAGCAGTGTGACAGGATGGGTGGACTATGGCTACACCTTC
>-|TRBV5-1|TRBD1|TRBJ1-5
CASSRGDRGNQPQHF
TGCGCCAGCAGCCGGGGGGACAGGGGAAATCAGCCCCAGCATTTT
>-|TRBV5-6|TRBD1|TRBJ1-3
CASSLIGTGDGNTIYF
TGTGCCAGCAGCTTGATCGGGACAGGGGACGGAAACACCATATATTTT
>-|TRBV5-5|-|TRBJ1-4
CASSSSGQGEKLFF
TGTGCCAGCAGTTCCTCGGGTCAGGGGGAAAAACTGTTTTTT
>-|TRBV29-1|-|TRBJ2-3
CSVEVNLANTQYF
TGCAGCGTTGAAGTTAATTTGGCGAATACGCAGTATTTT
>-|TRBV6-5|-|TRBJ2-3
CATSYRAGNTDTQYF
TGTGCCACATCTTACCGGGCGGGGAACACAGATACGCAGTATTTT